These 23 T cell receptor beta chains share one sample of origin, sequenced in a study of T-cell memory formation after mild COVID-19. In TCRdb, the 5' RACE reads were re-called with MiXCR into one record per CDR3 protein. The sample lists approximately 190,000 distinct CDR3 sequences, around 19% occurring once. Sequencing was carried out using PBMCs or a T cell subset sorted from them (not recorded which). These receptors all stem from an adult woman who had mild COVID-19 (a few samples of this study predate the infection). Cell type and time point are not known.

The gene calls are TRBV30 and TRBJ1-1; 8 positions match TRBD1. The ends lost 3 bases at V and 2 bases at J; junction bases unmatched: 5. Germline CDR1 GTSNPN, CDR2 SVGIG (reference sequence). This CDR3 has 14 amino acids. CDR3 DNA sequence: TGTGCCTGGAGGCGGACAGGGCTTAACACTGAAGCTTTCTTT. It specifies CAWRRTGLNTEAFF.

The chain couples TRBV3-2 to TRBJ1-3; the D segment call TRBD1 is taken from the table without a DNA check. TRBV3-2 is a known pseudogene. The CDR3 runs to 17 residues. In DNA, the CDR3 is TGTGCCAGCCGGATCAGAGAGACAGGCTACACAGGAAACACCATATATTTT. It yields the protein CASRIRETGYTGNTIYF.

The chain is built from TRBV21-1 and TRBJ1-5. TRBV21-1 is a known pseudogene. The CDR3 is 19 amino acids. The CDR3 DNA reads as TGTGCCAGCAGCAAAGTGGCGTTGGGCCGGAAGATTAGCAATCAGCCCCAGCATTTT. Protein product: CASSKVALGRKISNQPQHF.

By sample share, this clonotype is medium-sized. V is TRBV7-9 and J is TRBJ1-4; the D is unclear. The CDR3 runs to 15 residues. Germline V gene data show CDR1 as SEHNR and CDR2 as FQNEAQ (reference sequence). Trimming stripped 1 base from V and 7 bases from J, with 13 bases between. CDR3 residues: CASSLGDLSGEKLFF. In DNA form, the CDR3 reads TGTGCCAGCAGCTTAGGCGATCTGAGTGGTGAAAAACTGTTTTTT.

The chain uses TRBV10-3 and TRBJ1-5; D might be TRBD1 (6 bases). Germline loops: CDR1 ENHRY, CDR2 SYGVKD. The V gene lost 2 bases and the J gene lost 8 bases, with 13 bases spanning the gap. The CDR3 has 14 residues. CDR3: CAISETGLGEPQHF. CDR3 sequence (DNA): TGTGCCATCAGTGAGACAGGGCTCGGGGAGCCCCAGCATTTT.

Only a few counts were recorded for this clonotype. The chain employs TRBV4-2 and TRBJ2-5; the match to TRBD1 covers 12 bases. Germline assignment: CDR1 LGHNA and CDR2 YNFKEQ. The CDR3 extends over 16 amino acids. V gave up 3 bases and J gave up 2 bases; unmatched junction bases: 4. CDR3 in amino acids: CASSQGTGGGQETQYF. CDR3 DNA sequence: TGTGCCAGCAGCCAGGGGACAGGGGGCGGTCAAGAGACCCAGTACTTC.

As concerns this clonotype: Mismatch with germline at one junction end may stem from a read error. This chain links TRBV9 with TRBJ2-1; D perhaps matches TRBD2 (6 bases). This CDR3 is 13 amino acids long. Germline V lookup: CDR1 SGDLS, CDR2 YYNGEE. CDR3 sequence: CASRVAEYNEQFF. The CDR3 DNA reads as TGTGCCAGCCGCGTAGCGGAATACAATGAGCAGTTCTTC.

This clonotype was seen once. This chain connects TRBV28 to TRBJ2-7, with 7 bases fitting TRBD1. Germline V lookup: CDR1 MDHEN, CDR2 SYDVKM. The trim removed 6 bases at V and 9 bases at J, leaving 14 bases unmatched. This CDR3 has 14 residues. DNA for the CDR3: TGTGCCAGCAGCCCGCCTGACAGGGACCCCGGGCAGTACTTC. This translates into CASSPPDRDPGQYF.

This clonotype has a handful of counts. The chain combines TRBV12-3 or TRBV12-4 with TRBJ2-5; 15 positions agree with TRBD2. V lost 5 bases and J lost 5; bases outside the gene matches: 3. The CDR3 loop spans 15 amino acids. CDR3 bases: TGTGCCAGCAGTGGACTAGCGGGGGGGCTGGAGACCCAGTACTTC. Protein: CASSGLAGGLETQYF.

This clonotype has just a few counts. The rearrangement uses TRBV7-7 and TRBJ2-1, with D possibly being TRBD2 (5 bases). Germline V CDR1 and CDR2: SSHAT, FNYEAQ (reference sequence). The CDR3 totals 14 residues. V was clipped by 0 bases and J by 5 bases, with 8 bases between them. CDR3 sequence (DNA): TGTGCCAGCAGCTTAGCGGCGGGTGACAATGAGCAGTTCTTC. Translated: CASSLAAGDNEQFF.

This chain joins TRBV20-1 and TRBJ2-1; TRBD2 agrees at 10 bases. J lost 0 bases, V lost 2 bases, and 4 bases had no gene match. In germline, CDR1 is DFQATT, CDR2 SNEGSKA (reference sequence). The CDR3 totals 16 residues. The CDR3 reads CSARLAGGSSYNEQFF. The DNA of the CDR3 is TGCAGTGCTAGATTAGCGGGAGGTAGCTCCTACAATGAGCAGTTCTTC.

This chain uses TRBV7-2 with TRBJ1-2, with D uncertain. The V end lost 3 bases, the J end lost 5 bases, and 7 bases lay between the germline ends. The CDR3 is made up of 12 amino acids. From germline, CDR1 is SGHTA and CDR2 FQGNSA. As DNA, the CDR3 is TGTGCCAGCAGCTTTGTACAGTATGGCTACACCTTC. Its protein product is CASSFVQYGYTF.

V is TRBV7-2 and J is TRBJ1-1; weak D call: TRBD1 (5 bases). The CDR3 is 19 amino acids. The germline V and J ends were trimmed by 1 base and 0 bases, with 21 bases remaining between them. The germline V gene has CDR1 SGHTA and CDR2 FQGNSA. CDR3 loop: CASSLDLAQRGAVNTEAFF. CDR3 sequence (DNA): TGTGCCAGCAGCTTAGACCTAGCCCAAAGGGGCGCGGTGAACACTGAAGCTTTCTTT.

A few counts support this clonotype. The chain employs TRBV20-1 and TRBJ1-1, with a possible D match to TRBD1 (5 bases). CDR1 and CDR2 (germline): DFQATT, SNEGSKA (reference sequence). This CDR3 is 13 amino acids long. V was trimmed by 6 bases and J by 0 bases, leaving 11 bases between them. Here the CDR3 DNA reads TGCAGTGCCCCGGGGGAGTTGAACACTGAAGCTTTCTTT. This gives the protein CSAPGELNTEAFF.

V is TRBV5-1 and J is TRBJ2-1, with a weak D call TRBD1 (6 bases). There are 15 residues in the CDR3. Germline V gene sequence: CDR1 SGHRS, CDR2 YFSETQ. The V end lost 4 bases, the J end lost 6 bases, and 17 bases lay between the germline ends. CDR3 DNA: TGCGCCAGCAGCCCCAGGACAGACTTTACCAATGAGCAGTTCTTC. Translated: CASSPRTDFTNEQFF.

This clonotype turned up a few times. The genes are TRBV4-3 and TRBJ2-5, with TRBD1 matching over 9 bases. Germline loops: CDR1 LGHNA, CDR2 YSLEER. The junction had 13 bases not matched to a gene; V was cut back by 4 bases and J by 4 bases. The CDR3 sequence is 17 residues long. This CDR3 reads CASSPTRRQGGGETQYF. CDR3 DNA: TGCGCCAGCAGCCCCACCCGGAGACAGGGGGGAGGAGAGACCCAGTACTTC.

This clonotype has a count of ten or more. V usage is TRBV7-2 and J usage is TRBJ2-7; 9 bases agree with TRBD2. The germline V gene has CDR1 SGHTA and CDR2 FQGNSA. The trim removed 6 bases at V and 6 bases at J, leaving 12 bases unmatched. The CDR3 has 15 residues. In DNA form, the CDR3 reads TGTGCCAGCAGGTTCGCAACCGGGACTAGCAGCGAGCAGTACTTC. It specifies CASRFATGTSSEQYF.

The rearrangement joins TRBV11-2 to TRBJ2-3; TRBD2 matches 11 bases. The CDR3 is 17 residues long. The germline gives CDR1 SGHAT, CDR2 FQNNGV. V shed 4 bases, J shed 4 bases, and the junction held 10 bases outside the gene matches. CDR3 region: CASSSSISSGRADTQYF. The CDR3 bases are TGTGCCAGCAGCTCGTCTATAAGTAGCGGGAGGGCAGATACGCAGTATTTT.

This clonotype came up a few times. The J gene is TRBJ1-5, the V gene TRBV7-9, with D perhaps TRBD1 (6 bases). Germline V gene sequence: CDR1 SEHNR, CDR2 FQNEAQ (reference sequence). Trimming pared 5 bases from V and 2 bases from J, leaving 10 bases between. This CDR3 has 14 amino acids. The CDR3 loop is CASSPGEGNQPQHF. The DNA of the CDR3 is TGTGCCAGCAGCCCAGGGGAGGGCAATCAGCCCCAGCATTTT.

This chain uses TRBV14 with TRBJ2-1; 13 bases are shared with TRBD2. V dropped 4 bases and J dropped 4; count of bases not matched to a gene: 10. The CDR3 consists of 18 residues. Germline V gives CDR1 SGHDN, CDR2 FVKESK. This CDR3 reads CASSPRLAGGNSYNEQFF. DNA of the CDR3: TGTGCCAGCAGCCCCAGACTAGCGGGAGGTAACTCATACAATGAGCAGTTCTTC.

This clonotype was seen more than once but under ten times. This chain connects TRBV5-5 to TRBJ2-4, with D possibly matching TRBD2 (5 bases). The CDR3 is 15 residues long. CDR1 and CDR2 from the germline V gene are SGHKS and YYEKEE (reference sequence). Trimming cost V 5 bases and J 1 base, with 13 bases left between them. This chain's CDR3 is CASRSSGSAKNIQYF. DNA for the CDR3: TGTGCCAGCAGATCTTCGGGGTCGGCCAAAAACATTCAGTACTTC.

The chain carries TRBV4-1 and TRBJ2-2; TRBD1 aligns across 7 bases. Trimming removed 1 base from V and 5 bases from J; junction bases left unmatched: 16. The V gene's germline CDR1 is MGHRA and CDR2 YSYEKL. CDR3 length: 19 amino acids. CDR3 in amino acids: CASSQVFLPRDRTTGELFF. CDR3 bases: TGCGCCAGCAGCCAAGTCTTCTTACCACGGGACAGAACTACCGGGGAGCTGTTTTTT.

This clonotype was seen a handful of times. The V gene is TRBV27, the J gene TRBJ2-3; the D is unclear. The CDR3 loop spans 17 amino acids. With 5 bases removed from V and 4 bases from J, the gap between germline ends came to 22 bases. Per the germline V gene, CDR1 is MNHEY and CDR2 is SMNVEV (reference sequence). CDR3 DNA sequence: TGTGCCAGCAGTCCCCAAAGTAGTGGGTTAGGGCCAGATACGCAGTATTTT. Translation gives CASSPQSSGLGPDTQYF.